The sequence of this T cell receptor delta chain was determined in a study of gamma-delta T cells after stem cell transplantation. By its share, this clone is medium-sized. TCRdb re-analyzed the RT-PCR reads via CATT. The table includes 3,000 to 4,000 delta-chain clones, 21% detected once. The specimen was gamma-delta T cells. This TCR was recovered from a human donor. It is not recorded whose cells these are; they may come from a transplant donor.

CDR3 in amino acids: CACDPLKWTWDTRQMFF. The CDR3 DNA is TGTGCCTGTGACCCGCTTAAATGGACCTGGGACACCCGACAGATGTTTTTC. V and J are TRDV2 and TRDJ3, with D unresolved. Trimming left V 3 bases short and J 2 bases short, with 13 bases between. The CDR3 is made up of 17 amino acids. Germline V CDR1 and CDR2: GEAIGNYY, EKD.